The 4 T cell receptor beta chains given below trace back to one sample, sequenced in a study of OX40 agonist ivuxolimab in advanced cancers. Sequencing was performed with immunoSEQ multiplex PCR; in TCRdb, only in-frame clones are kept and a portion is missing. The sample has about 45,000 clones, roughly nine tenths seen once. The sequenced sample was CD4+ or CD8+ T cells sorted from blood, obtained in a trial of the OX40 agonist ivuxolimab. These receptors were collected from an adult with an advanced solid tumor such as melanoma, head and neck, liver or kidney cancer.

The genes are TRBV11-2 and TRBJ1-2, with D tentatively TRBD1 (5 bases). The CDR3 length is 18 residues. The germline CDR1 and CDR2 sequences are SGHAT and FQNNGV. Trimming left V 2 bases short and J 4 bases short, with 23 bases between. CDR3 loop: CASSLPETGQEAGYGYTF. In DNA, the CDR3 is TGTGCCAGCAGCTTACCCGAAACCGGACAAGAGGCGGGCTATGGCTACACCTTC.

The chain carries TRBV14 and TRBJ2-7; unclear D gene. V was clipped by 5 bases and J by 4 bases, with 12 bases between them. From germline, CDR1 is SGHDN and CDR2 FVKESK. This CDR3 has 13 amino acids. In DNA form, the CDR3 reads TGTGCCAGCAGCTCTTACGCCCATTACGAGCAGTACTTC. It yields the protein CASSSYAHYEQYF.

The chain couples TRBV21-1 to TRBJ1-4; the tabulated D call, TRBD1, remains unverified against the DNA. TRBV21-1 corresponds to a pseudogene. The CDR3 runs to 14 residues. CDR3 DNA sequence: TGTGCCAGCAACACAGGGTTAGAAGATGAAAAACTGTTTTTT. This translates into CASNTGLEDEKLFF.

V gene TRBV5-4 combines with J gene TRBJ1-1; D uncertain. The CDR3 extends over 12 amino acids. Trimming removed 2 bases from V and 6 bases from J, with 8 bases in between. Germline V lookup: CDR1 SGHNT, CDR2 YYREEE (reference sequence). The CDR3 region is CASSFFSAEAFF. The DNA of the CDR3 is TGTGCCAGCAGCTTTTTTTCGGCTGAAGCTTTCTTT.